This entry features one T cell receptor beta chain sequence. Its antigen remains unidentified. No much larger clonotype is one base removed from it; base qualities were not supplied. The sample comes from a study of blood T cell repertoires in COVID-19 (dated by TCRdb to 2018 to 2021). Regarding the study in general: Samples covering the acute and convalescent phases of COVID-19 were provided by collaborators in the United States, Italy and Spain. Deeply sampled blood TCRbeta repertoires from subjects exposed to, actively infected with, or recovered from COVID-19 were included in the dataset. The sample metadata nearly always contained a de-identified subject ID, COVID-19 status, age in years and sex. The prospective study material was composed of cDNA or gDNA derived from T cells, B-cell-depleted T cells, or PBMCs. The samples were drawn from the first 160 participants of the ongoing ImmuneRACE study and from 950 to 1,500 subjects provided by 6 global collaborators. Where available, HLA class I and class II types were taken from metadata supplied by the sample provider and were not determined by assay-based typing. The repertoires were released in a freely available public database intended as a resource for research on the immune response to SARS-CoV-2. General study outcomes and caveats: Clinical and demographic metadata were provided uncurated, with the amount varying by source and participant.

TCRbeta CDR3 regions were amplified from genomic DNA using the immunoSEQ Assay, a bias-controlled multiplex PCR. On the study's bioinformatics: The number of nucleated cells in each sample was estimated by amplification of reference gene primers within the assay. Sequence reads were collapsed and filtered to measure the absolute abundance of every unique TCRbeta CDR3 rearrangement. For each sample, productive Simpson clonality was calculated as the square root of Simpson's diversity index across productive rearrangements. The table comes from immuneACCESS by way of TCRdb, which keeps in-frame sequences with V and J called. Part of the clones is missing from these tables; in studies checked, under half for an unresolved V gene and the rest for unknown reasons. That table gives V, J and clone size, and the DNA gave D and trimming. The sample yields 95,000 to 150,000 clones; just over 85% were counted once. The ten largest make up around 4% of the sample.

The collaborating institutions used their own protocols to collect whole blood in K2EDTA tubes. For TCRbeta analysis, collaborators shipped samples in one of three forms: frozen whole blood, isolated PBMCs, or DNA extracted from either of those sample types. The cysteine opens and the phenylalanine closes a CDR3 of 10 amino acids. The read is trimmed to its CDR3 DNA, 30 bases read in frame from base 1. CDR1 and CDR2 are drawn from the germline V gene: WSHSY, SAAADI. Deletion took 6 bases off V and 5 bases off J, with a span of 4 bases between the germline ends. The sequence was obtained from a man in his forties with acute or convalescent COVID-19. The chain employs TRBV10-2 and TRBJ2-5, with no reliable assignment of the D segment. Sequenced input: peripheral blood. The CDR3 in this case is CASSGETQYF. The nucleotide sequence is given as TGCGCCAGCAGCGGGGAGACCCAGTACTTC.